This TCR beta chain came from a study of cytomegalovirus exposure and HLA in healthy donors. The primer mix had 60 Vbeta and 13 Jbeta primers. The data were produced by immunoSEQ multiplex PCR, yet TCRdb's version contains in-frame clones alone and is incomplete. The sample lists 200,000 to 250,000 clones, approximately 88% seen once, with 0.71% in the top ten. Trimming cost V 6 bases and J 6 bases; bases outside gene matches: 6. CDR1 and CDR2 from the germline V gene are SNHLY and FYNNEI. This CDR3 is built from 13 residues. This TCR was sampled from a boy aged 2-15 years in good health and CMV-seronegative. The source material was PBMCs. The V gene is TRBV2, the J gene TRBJ2-7, with TRBD1 identical over 9 bases. CDR3 amino acids: CASRQGASGEQYF. CDR3 coding DNA: TGTGCCAGCAGACAGGGGGCATCAGGCGAGCAGTACTTC.